This T cell receptor (beta chain) was profiled in a study of T cell repertoires in cytomegalovirus infection. Each CDR3 protein gets one entry after TCRdb re-called the reads with MiXCR. The data show about 770,000 distinct CDR3 sequences, roughly 29% seen once. This clonotype came up once. What it binds is unknown. With V trimmed by 6 bases and J by 6 bases, 6 bases remained unmatched. The CDR3 has 13 amino acids. Germline V gene data show CDR1 as MNHEY and CDR2 as SVGAGI. This material consisted of cultured CD8+ T cells from PBMCs, taken from culture after CMV antigen stimulation. This chain links TRBV6-5 with TRBJ1-1; 8 bases agree with TRBD1. The receptor was isolated from a human donor in good health (CMV status not recorded). Some clones in this sample may be carry-over from other donors' samples. The CDR3 bases are TGTGCCAGCAGAAACAGGGGGGTTTCTGAAGCTTTCTTT. The encoded protein is CASRNRGVSEAFF.